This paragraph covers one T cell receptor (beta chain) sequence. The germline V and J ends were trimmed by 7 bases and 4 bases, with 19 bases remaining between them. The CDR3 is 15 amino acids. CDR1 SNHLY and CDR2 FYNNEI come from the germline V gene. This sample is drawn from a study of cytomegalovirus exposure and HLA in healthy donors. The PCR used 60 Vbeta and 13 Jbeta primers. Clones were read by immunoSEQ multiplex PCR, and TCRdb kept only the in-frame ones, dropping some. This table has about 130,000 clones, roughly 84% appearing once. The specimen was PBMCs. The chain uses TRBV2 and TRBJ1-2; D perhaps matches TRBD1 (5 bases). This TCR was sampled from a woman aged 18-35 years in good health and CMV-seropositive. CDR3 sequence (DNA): TGTGCCAGCACTACCGAGATAAACGGGGGCTATGGCTACACCTTC. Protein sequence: CASTTEINGGYGYTF. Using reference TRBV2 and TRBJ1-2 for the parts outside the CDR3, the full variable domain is EPEVTQTPSHQVTQMGQEVILRCVPISNHLYFYWYRQILGQKVEFLVSFYNNEISEKSEIFDDQFSVERPDGSNFTLKIRSTKLEDSAMYFCASTTEINGGYGYTFGSGTRLTVV.